One sample yielded the 31 T cell receptor beta chains listed below, sequenced in a study of early T cells in non-severe SARS-CoV-2 infection. TCRdb reprocessed the 5' RACE reads via MiXCR and lists one record per CDR3 protein. The sample yields over 30,000 distinct CDR3 sequences, around 4% seen once. Sequenced input: whole blood. The receptors stem from an adult who was a healthcare worker with PCR-confirmed SARS-CoV-2 infection or an uninfected control (not recorded which).

This clonotype was seen many times. The chain couples TRBV6-6 to TRBJ2-7; TRBD2 matches 7 bases. V was clipped by 2 bases and J by 0 bases; unmatched bases: 7. Looked up from germline, CDR1 is MNHNY and CDR2 is SVGAGI (reference sequence). This CDR3 comprises 16 residues. The CDR3, as DNA: TGTGCCAGCAGTTACGGGGAAGCGGGGAGCTCCTACGAGCAGTACTTC. It codes for CASSYGEAGSSYEQYF.

This clonotype was seen repeatedly, ten times or more. V is TRBV20-1 and J is TRBJ1-2; TRBD1 matches at 10 bases. Germline V gene sequence: CDR1 DFQATT, CDR2 SNEGSKA (reference sequence). CDR3 length: 13 amino acids. V lost 4 bases to trimming and J lost 7 bases; unmatched junction nucleotides: 6. In DNA form, the CDR3 reads TGCAGTGCTAACCCGACAGGGGGCGGTGGCTACACCTTC. Its translation: CSANPTGGGGYTF.

This clonotype was observed at least ten times. The chain links TRBV6-6 to TRBJ2-2; 8 bases agree with TRBD1. This CDR3 region has 15 residues. Losses at the gene ends were 7 bases for V and 5 bases for J; bases not matched to a gene: 9. CDR1 is MNHNY and CDR2 is SVGAGI in the germline V gene (reference sequence). The DNA of the CDR3 is TGTGCCAGCACCCTAAACAGGGGGAGGACCGGGGAGCTGTTTTTT. Residues: CASTLNRGRTGELFF.

V and J are TRBV6-5 and TRBJ2-7, with 9 bases fitting TRBD2. Germline CDR1 is MNHEY and CDR2 is SVGAGI. CDR3 length: 13 amino acids. Trimming removed 6 bases from V and 5 bases from J; junction bases left unmatched: 5. CDR3 loop: CASSTGLAHEQYF. CDR3 DNA: TGTGCCAGCAGCACGGGACTAGCCCACGAGCAGTACTTC.

This clonotype has only a few counts. The chain employs TRBV6-2 or TRBV6-3 and TRBJ2-3, with 13 bases aligning to TRBD2. The CDR3 contains 17 residues. V lost 4 bases to trimming and J lost 3 bases; unmatched junction nucleotides: 7. Germline CDR1 MNHEY, CDR2 SVGEGT. The CDR3 DNA reads as TGTGCCAGCAGTTCCCCCGGGACTAGCGGGGCGACAGATACGCAGTATTTT. It specifies CASSSPGTSGATDTQYF.

This clonotype was seen ten or more times. The chain joins TRBV12-3 or TRBV12-4 to TRBJ2-4; the D call may be TRBD1 or TRBD2 (5 bases each). V was clipped by 3 bases and J by 6 bases, with 12 bases between them. The CDR3 runs to 14 residues. The CDR3 loop reads CASSFRGARNIQYF. The CDR3 bases are TGTGCCAGCAGTTTCAGAGGGGCTCGAAACATTCAGTACTTC.

This clonotype showed up many times. The DNA for the CDR3 is TGTGCCAGCAGCTTGGGGGGCTCAGGCACAGATACGCAGTATTTT. It encodes CASSLGGSGTDTQYF. This chain links TRBV11-3 with TRBJ2-3; possibly TRBD1 or TRBD2 for D (6 bases each). The V gene lost 3 bases and the J gene lost 1 base, with 11 bases spanning the gap. The CDR3 is made up of 15 amino acids. Looked up from germline, CDR1 is SGHNT and CDR2 is YENEEA.

The sample holds many counts of this clonotype. This chain uses TRBV10-2 with TRBJ1-6, with D uncertain. Germline CDR1 is WSHSY and CDR2 is SAAADI. The CDR3 runs 16 residues. Trimming pared 7 bases from V and 7 bases from J, leaving 20 bases between. CDR3 amino acids: CASMRAELSRNSPLHF. The CDR3 DNA follows: TGCGCCAGCATGCGGGCGGAGCTATCCCGGAATTCACCCCTCCACTTT.

This clonotype has ten or more counts. This chain links TRBV9 with TRBJ2-3; D uncertain. The CDR3 is made up of 15 amino acids. The germline gives CDR1 SGDLS, CDR2 YYNGEE. Between the trimmed V and J ends, which lost 0 bases and 2 bases, there was a span of 10 bases. Here the CDR3 DNA reads TGTGCCAGCAGCGTAGCTCTTCGGAACACAGATACGCAGTATTTT. Protein sequence: CASSVALRNTDTQYF.

Many counts were recorded for this clonotype. CDR3 nucleotide sequence: TGTGCCAGTAGTATCGGCAGGGACAACACCGGGGAGCTGTTTTTT. Amino acid sequence: CASSIGRDNTGELFF. V usage is TRBV19 and J usage is TRBJ2-2, with D possibly being TRBD1 or TRBD2 (5 bases each). The V end was cut by 3 bases, the J end by 2 bases, with 10 bases between. This CDR3 region has 15 residues. Germline loops: CDR1 LNHDA, CDR2 SQIVND (reference sequence).

This clonotype was counted many times. The rearrangement joins TRBV29-1 to TRBJ1-3, with D possibly TRBD1 on 6 matching bases. CDR3 length: 15 amino acids. The V gene lost 3 bases and the J gene lost 2 bases, with 14 bases spanning the gap. The germline CDR1 and CDR2 sequences are SQVTM and ANQGSEA. The CDR3 is CSVETTGGAGNTIYF. The CDR3 DNA reads as TGCAGCGTTGAGACGACAGGAGGCGCTGGAAACACCATATATTTT.

This clonotype has ten or more counts. The chain links TRBV18 to TRBJ1-5; tentative D call: TRBD1 (5 bases). V lost 6 bases and J lost 7, with 13 bases in between. This CDR3 region has 13 residues. CDR1 is KGHSH, CDR2 LQKENI, per germline. This chain's CDR3 is CASSQSREQPQHF. The CDR3 nucleotides read TGTGCCAGCTCGCAGTCCAGGGAACAGCCCCAGCATTTT.

This clonotype showed up many times. V is TRBV4-1 and J is TRBJ2-3; D possibly corresponds to TRBD1 (6 bases). Trimming pared 4 bases from V and 2 bases from J, leaving 13 bases between. The CDR3 has 15 amino acids. Looked up from germline, CDR1 is MGHRA and CDR2 is YSYEKL. The CDR3 loop reads CASSLTGTYTDTQYF. In nucleotides, the CDR3 is TGCGCCAGCAGCCTAACCGGGACATACACAGATACGCAGTATTTT.

Ten or more counts support this clonotype. J is TRBJ1-1 and V is TRBV28; tentatively, D is TRBD1 (5 bases). Germline CDR1 and CDR2: MDHEN and SYDVKM. V lost 5 bases, J lost 1 base, and 8 bases lay in between. CDR3 length: 13 residues. The CDR3 DNA sequence: TGTGCCAGCAGTGGGGCAAGGAACACTGAAGCTTTCTTT. It yields the protein CASSGARNTEAFF.

This clonotype was seen many times. The rearrangement uses TRBV7-6 and TRBJ2-5; no clear D. The CDR3 has 14 residues. Per the germline V gene, CDR1 is SGHVS and CDR2 is FNYEAQ. The V and J ends lost 3 bases and 3 bases respectively, with 11 bases between them. CDR3 amino acids: CASSFGGSEETQYF. The CDR3 DNA sequence: TGTGCCAGCAGCTTCGGCGGTTCGGAAGAGACCCAGTACTTC.

This clonotype was picked up many times. The V and J genes are TRBV6-5 and TRBJ2-1; the match to TRBD2 covers 15 bases. This CDR3 comprises 17 residues. V shed 6 bases and J 0 bases; nucleotides not matched to a gene: 3. In germline, CDR1 is MNHEY, CDR2 SVGAGI. CDR3 residues: CASRGLAGGLSYNEQFF. As DNA, the CDR3 is TGTGCCAGCAGGGGACTAGCGGGAGGTCTCTCCTACAATGAGCAGTTCTTC.

This clonotype occurred many times. The chain combines TRBV6-5 with TRBJ1-6; D is unclear. V was trimmed by 0 bases and J by 1 base, leaving 10 bases between them. Germline loops: CDR1 MNHEY, CDR2 SVGAGI. The CDR3 runs 17 residues. The DNA of the CDR3 is TGTGCCAGCAGTTACTCGATATCGCAGTCCTATAATTCACCCCTCCACTTT. This encodes CASSYSISQSYNSPLHF.

This clonotype has ten or more counts. The chain couples TRBV20-1 to TRBJ1-2, with D perhaps matching TRBD1 (6 bases). The germline CDR1 and CDR2 sequences are DFQATT and SNEGSKA (reference sequence). Between the trimmed V and J ends, which lost 0 bases and 6 bases, there was a span of 14 bases. This CDR3 has 14 amino acids. The CDR3 region is CSARDYGGHDGYTF. In DNA, the CDR3 is TGCAGTGCTAGAGATTATGGGGGGCATGATGGCTACACCTTC.

This clonotype has more than one count but fewer than ten. The rearrangement uses TRBV6-5 and TRBJ2-2; no clear D. CDR3 length: 17 residues. Trimming removed 6 bases at V and 3 bases at J, with 20 bases between. Germline CDR1 and CDR2: MNHEY and SVGAGI. The CDR3: CASRRSSNPGDTGELFF. The CDR3 DNA reads as TGTGCCAGCAGGAGATCGAGCAACCCCGGCGACACCGGGGAGCTGTTTTTT.

Many counts were recorded for this clonotype. The V and J genes are TRBV21-1 and TRBJ2-7; no DNA check was done on the table's D call, TRBD1. TRBV21-1 is marked as a pseudogene. This CDR3 spans 15 amino acids. The CDR3 bases are TGTGCCAGCAGCACCCCAGGGGGTCCCCGCTACGAGCAGTACTTC. Translation gives CASSTPGGPRYEQYF.

This clonotype turned up a few times. Here the CDR3 reads CASSLVGAMNTEAFF. CDR3 nucleotides: TGTGCCAGCAGCTTAGTGGGAGCCATGAACACTGAAGCTTTCTTT. V and J are TRBV11-3 and TRBJ1-1; D uncertain. The CDR3 runs to 15 residues. CDR1 is SGHNT and CDR2 is YENEEA in the germline V gene. Trimming left V 1 base short and J 0 bases short, with 9 bases between. Drawing the rest from reference TRBV11-3 and TRBJ1-1, the complete variable domain is EAGVVQSPRYKIIEKKQPVAFWCNPISGHNTLYWYLQNLGQGPELLIRYENEEAVDDSQLPKDRFSAERLKGVDSTLKIQPAELGDSAVYLCASSLVGAMNTEAFFGQGTRLTVV.

This clonotype was observed many times. V and J are TRBV20-1 and TRBJ2-3, with D possibly matching TRBD2 (6 bases). The CDR3 has 14 amino acids. Trimming pared 4 bases from V and 4 bases from J, leaving 15 bases between. Per germline, CDR1 DFQATT and CDR2 SNEGSKA (reference sequence). CDR3 bases: TGCAGTGCTATTACCGGGAGCCGGGCAGATACGCAGTATTTT. The encoded protein is CSAITGSRADTQYF.

This clonotype has a count of ten or more. The V gene is TRBV12-3 or TRBV12-4, the J gene TRBJ1-3; D not resolved. The V and J ends lost 6 bases and 4 bases respectively, with 7 bases between them. CDR3 size: 12 residues. The CDR3 DNA reads TGTGCCAGCAGCGCCGGGGGAAACACCATATATTTT. Translated: CASSAGGNTIYF.

This clonotype was found many times. Mismatch with germline at one junction end may stem from a read error. The chain couples TRBV10-3 to TRBJ2-2, with D tentatively TRBD1 or TRBD2 (5 bases each). CDR3 size: 15 residues. Per the germline V gene, CDR1 is ENHRY and CDR2 is SYGVKD. The CDR3 DNA is TGTGCCATCCTCGCCGGGACGGGGAACGCCGGGGAGCTGTTTTTT. Residues: CAILAGTGNAGELFF.

This clonotype showed up just a few times. The junction does not match germline at one end; this may be a read error. CDR3 DNA sequence: TGTGTCAGCAGCACGGACAGGGCAAGTTACGAGCAGTACTTC. This encodes CVSSTDRASYEQYF. The chain is built from TRBV5-4 and TRBJ2-7; 8 bases map to TRBD1. There are 14 residues in the CDR3. Per germline, CDR1 SGHNT and CDR2 YYREEE (reference sequence). Full variable domain (outside the CDR3, taken from reference TRBV5-4 and TRBJ2-7): ETGVTQSPTHLIKTRGQQVTLRCSSQSGHNTVSWYQQALGQGPQFIFQYYREEENGRGNFPPRFSGLQFPNYSSELNVNALELDDSALYLCVSSTDRASYEQYFGPGTRLTVT.

The V gene is TRBV5-1, the J gene TRBJ1-2; TRBD1 matches 7 bases. V shed 4 bases and J 3 bases; nucleotides not matched to a gene: 6. The CDR3 runs to 14 residues. The V gene's germline CDR1 is SGHRS and CDR2 YFSETQ. CDR3 region: CASSLPGQHYGYTF. The CDR3 coding sequence is TGCGCCAGCAGCCTGCCGGGACAGCACTATGGCTACACCTTC.

This clonotype came up many times. CDR3 protein: CASSFLPTGRHQPQHF. The DNA of the CDR3 is TGTGCCAGCAGCTTTTTGCCGACAGGGCGACATCAGCCCCAGCATTTT. V and J are TRBV7-2 and TRBJ1-5; the match to TRBD1 covers 7 bases. J was trimmed by 5 bases and V by 3 bases; bases with no gene match: 10. The CDR3 runs 16 residues. Germline CDR1 and CDR2: SGHTA and FQGNSA.

This clonotype was picked up many times. The chain recombines TRBV21-1 with TRBJ1-1; the DNA was not used to check the table's D call, TRBD1. TRBV21-1 is noted as a pseudogene. This CDR3 spans 18 amino acids. The DNA of the CDR3 is TGTGCCAGCAGCACTGGGGGACAGGGGGCACGGAGGGACACTGAAGCTTTCTTT. Amino acids: CASSTGGQGARRDTEAFF.

The rearrangement uses TRBV29-1 and TRBJ2-7; 8 positions agree with TRBD1. Trimming cost V 7 bases and J 7 bases; bases outside gene matches: 12. This CDR3 spans 13 amino acids. From germline, CDR1 is SQVTM and CDR2 ANQGSEA. CDR3 loop: CSATGDRKAEQYF. The CDR3 DNA reads TGCAGCGCCACCGGGGACAGGAAGGCTGAGCAGTACTTC.

Many counts were recorded for this clonotype. The V call is TRBV4-1, the J call TRBJ2-5; D gene ambiguous. The CDR3 covers 15 residues. Between the trimmed V and J ends, which lost 0 bases and 2 bases, there was a span of 10 bases. Germline V gene sequence: CDR1 MGHRA, CDR2 YSYEKL. The CDR3 nucleotides are TGCGCCAGCAGCCAAGATGGAAACAGACAAGAGACCCAGTACTTC. Translation gives CASSQDGNRQETQYF.

The chain has TRBV2 and TRBJ2-3; TRBD1 agrees at 9 bases. Losses at the gene ends were 8 bases for V and 0 bases for J; bases not matched to a gene: 3. Germline lookup yields CDR1 SNHLY and CDR2 FYNNEI. This CDR3 is 14 amino acids long. In DNA form, the CDR3 reads TGTGCCAGCGGACAGGGGCGTAGCACAGATACGCAGTATTTT. Protein: CASGQGRSTDTQYF.